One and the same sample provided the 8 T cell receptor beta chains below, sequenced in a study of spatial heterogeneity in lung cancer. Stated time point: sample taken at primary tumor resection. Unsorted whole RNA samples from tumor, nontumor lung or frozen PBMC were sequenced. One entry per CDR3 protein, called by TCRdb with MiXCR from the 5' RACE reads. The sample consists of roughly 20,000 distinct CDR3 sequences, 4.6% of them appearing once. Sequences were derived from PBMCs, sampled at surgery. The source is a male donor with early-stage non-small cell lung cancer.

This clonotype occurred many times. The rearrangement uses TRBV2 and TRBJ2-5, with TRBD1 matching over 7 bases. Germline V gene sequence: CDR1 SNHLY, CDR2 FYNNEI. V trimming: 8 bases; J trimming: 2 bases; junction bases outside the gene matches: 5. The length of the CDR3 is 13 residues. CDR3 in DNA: TGTGCCAGCTCTGGGACAGTTCAAGAGACCCAGTACTTC. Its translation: CASSGTVQETQYF.

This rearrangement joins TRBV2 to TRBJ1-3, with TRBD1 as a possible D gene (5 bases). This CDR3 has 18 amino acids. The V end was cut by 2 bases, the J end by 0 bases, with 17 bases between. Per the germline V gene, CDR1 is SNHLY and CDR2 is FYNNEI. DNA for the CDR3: TGTGCCAGCAGTGAACGGGGCAGAATGCGGGCCTCTGGAAACACCATATATTTT. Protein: CASSERGRMRASGNTIYF.

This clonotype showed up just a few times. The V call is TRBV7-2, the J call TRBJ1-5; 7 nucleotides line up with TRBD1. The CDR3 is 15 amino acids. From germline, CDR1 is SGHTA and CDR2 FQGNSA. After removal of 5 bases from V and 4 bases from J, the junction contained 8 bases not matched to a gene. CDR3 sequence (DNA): TGTGCCAGCAGCCCAGAGGGGGCAGCGAATCAGCCCCAGCATTTT. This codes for CASSPEGAANQPQHF.

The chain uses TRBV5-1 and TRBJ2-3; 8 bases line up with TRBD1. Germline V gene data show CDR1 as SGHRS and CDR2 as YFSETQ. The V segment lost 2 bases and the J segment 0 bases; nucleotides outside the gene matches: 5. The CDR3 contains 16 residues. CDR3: CASSFQGASSTDTQYF. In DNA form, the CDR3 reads TGCGCCAGCAGCTTTCAGGGGGCTTCGAGCACAGATACGCAGTATTTT.

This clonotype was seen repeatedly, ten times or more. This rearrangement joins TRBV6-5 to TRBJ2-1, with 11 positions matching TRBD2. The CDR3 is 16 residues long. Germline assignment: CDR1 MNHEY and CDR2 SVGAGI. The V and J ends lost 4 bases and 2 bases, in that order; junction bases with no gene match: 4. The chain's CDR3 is CASSSRTSGPYNEQFF. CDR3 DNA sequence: TGTGCCAGCAGTTCCAGGACTAGCGGGCCCTACAATGAGCAGTTCTTC.

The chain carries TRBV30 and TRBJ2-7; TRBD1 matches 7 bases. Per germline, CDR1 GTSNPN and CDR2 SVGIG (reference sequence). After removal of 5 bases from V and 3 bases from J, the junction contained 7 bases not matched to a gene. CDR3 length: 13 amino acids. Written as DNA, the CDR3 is TGTGCCTGGTGCCGGACAGGCCTCTACGAGCAGTACTTC. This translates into CAWCRTGLYEQYF. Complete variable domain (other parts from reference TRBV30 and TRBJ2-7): SQTIHQWPATLVQPVGSPLSLECTVEGTSNPNLYWYRQAAGRGLQLLFYSVGIGQISSEVPQNLSASRPQDRQFILSSKKLLLSDSGFYLCAWCRTGLYEQYFGPGTRLTVT.

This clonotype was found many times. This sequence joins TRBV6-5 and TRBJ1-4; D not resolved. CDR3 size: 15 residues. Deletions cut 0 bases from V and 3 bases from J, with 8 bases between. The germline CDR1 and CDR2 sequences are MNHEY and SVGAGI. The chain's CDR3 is CASSYSGRANEKLFF. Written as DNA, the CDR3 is TGTGCCAGCAGTTACTCCGGACGGGCTAATGAAAAACTGTTTTTT.

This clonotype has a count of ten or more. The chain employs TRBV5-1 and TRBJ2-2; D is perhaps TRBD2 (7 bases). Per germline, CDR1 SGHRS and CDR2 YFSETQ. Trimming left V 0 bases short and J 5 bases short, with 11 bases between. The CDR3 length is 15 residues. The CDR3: CASSLARGGTGELFF. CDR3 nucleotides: TGCGCCAGCAGCTTGGCCAGGGGAGGGACCGGGGAGCTGTTTTTT.